What follows describes a single T cell receptor (beta chain). V lost 3 bases and J lost 1, with 10 bases in between. The CDR3 covers 15 residues. Per germline, CDR1 ENHRY and CDR2 SYGVKD. The data are from a study of T cell responses to AZD1222 COVID-19 vaccine. Here immunoSEQ multiplex PCR was the method, and the copy in TCRdb shows in-frame clones only, minus some. The sample has 100,000 to 150,000 clones, approximately 89% seen once. Sequenced material: peripheral blood, taken 28 days after the second AZD1222 dose. The chain is built from TRBV10-3 and TRBJ1-5; D perhaps matches TRBD1 (5 bases). This receptor was taken from an adult who received the AZD1222 COVID-19 vaccine. The CDR3 nucleotides read TGTGCCATCAGTGACGGGGGGGTGAGCAATCAGCCCCAGCATTTT. Protein product: CAISDGGVSNQPQHF.